The clone carrying this T cell receptor beta chain was seen repeatedly, ten times or more. Its antigen is not known. Additional DNA sequences in this sample encode the identical CDR3. The whole isolated RNA underwent reverse transcription, so sequencing captured expressed TCRB transcripts. Sequencing was performed with immunoSEQ multiplex PCR; in TCRdb, only in-frame clones are kept and a portion is missing. The sample carries about 320,000 clones, 12% to 15% recorded once. The ends were cut back, 6 bases at V and 6 bases at J, with 8 bases in the middle. CDR3 length equals 12 residues. The germline V gene encodes CDR1 SNHLY and CDR2 FYNNEI. The entry originates in a study of beta chain features in type 1 diabetes. Study conclusions and caveats: More deletions and fewer insertions at VDJ junctions were seen in type 1 diabetes patients.

Averaging approximately 0.11 L, one heparinised blood draw came from each individual donor. The authors sorted CD4+ naive, central memory, regulatory and stem cell-like memory cells via CD45RO/CCR7/CD25/CD127/CD95/CD27. Purity exceeding 98% was reached by all sorted populations. This chain links TRBV2 with TRBJ2-2, with D unresolved. The origin of this receptor is a man aged 30 to 39 in good health. The specimen sequenced was central memory CD4+ T cells from blood. The CDR3 nucleotides read TGTGCCAGCAGGGTCGGGTCCGGGGAGCTGTTTTTT. Amino acids: CASRVGSGELFF.